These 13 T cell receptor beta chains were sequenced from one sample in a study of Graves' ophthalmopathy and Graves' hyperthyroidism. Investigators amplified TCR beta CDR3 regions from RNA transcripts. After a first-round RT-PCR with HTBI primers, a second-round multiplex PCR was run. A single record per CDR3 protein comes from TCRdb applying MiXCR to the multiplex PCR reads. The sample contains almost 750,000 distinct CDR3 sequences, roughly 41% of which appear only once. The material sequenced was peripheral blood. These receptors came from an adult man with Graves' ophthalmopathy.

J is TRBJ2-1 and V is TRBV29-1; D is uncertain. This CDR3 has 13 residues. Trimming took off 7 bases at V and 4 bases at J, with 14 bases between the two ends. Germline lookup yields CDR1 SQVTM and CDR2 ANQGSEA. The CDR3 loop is CSALPPPYNEQFF. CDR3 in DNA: TGCAGCGCCTTGCCTCCCCCTTACAATGAGCAGTTCTTC.

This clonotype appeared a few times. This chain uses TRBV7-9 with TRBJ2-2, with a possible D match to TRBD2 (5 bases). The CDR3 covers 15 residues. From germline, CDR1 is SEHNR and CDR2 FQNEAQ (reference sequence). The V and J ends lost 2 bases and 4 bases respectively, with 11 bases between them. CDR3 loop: CASSLKLGSTGELFF. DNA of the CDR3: TGTGCCAGCAGCTTAAAGTTGGGGAGCACCGGGGAGCTGTTTTTT.

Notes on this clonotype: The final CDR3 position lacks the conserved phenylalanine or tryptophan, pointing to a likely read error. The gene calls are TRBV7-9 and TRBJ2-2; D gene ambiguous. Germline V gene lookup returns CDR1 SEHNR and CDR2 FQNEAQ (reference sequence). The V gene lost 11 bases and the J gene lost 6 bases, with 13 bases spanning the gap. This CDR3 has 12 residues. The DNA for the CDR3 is TGTGCCCCCAGCTTAATAGCCGGGGAGCTGTTTATT. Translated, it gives CAPSLIAGELFI.

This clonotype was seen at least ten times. The CDR3 bases are TGTGCCAGCACCCTCGGCTCGGCTAATTCACCCCTCCACTTT. Protein product: CASTLGSANSPLHF. The J gene is TRBJ1-6, the V gene TRBV9, with unresolved D. The CDR3 has 14 amino acids. With 6 bases removed from V and 6 bases from J, the gap between germline ends came to 13 bases. CDR1 is SGDLS and CDR2 is YYNGEE in the germline V gene. Based on the CDR3 plus reference TRBV9 and TRBJ1-6, the full variable domain is DSGVTQTPKHLITATGQRVTLRCSPRSGDLSVYWYQQSLDQGLQFLIQYYNGEERAKGNILERFSAQQFPDLHSELNLSSLELGDSALYFCASTLGSANSPLHFGNGTRLTVT.

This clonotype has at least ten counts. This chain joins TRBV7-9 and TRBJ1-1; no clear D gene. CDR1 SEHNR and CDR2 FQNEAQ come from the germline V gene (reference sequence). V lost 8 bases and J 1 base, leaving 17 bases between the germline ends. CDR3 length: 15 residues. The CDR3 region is CASVPSASGNTEAFF. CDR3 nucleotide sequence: TGTGCCAGCGTTCCGAGCGCATCGGGGAACACTGAAGCTTTCTTT.

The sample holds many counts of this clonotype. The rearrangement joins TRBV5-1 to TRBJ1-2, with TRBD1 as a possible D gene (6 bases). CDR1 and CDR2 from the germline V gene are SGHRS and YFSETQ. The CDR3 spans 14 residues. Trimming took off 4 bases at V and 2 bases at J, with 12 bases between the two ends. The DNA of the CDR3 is TGCGCCAGCAGCCCTCAAGGGGGGAACTATGGCTACACCTTC. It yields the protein CASSPQGGNYGYTF.

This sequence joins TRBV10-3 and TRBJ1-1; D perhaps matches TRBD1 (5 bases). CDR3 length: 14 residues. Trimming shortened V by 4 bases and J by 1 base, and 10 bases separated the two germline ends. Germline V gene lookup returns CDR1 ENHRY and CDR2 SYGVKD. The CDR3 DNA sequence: TGTGCCATCAGTGCGCAGGGATCGAACACTGAAGCTTTCTTT. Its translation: CAISAQGSNTEAFF.

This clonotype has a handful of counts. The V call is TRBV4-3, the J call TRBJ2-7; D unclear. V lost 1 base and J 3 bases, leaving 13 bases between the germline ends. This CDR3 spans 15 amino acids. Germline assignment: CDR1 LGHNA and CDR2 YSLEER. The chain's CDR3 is CASSQVVGPYYEQYF. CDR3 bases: TGCGCCAGCAGCCAAGTAGTAGGCCCCTACTACGAGCAGTACTTC.

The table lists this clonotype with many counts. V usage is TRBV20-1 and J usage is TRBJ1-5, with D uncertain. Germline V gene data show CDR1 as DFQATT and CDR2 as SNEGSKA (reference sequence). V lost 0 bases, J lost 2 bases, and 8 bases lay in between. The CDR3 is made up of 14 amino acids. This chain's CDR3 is CSARDGWGNQPQHF. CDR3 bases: TGCAGTGCTAGAGATGGGTGGGGCAATCAGCCCCAGCATTTT.

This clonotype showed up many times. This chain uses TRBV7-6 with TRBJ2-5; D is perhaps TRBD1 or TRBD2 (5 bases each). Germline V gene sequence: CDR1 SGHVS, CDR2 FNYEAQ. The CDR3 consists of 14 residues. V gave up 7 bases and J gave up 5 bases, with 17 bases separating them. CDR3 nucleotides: TGTGCCAGCAAAAAAGGGGCGGAGGTGGAGACCCAGTACTTC. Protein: CASKKGAEVETQYF.

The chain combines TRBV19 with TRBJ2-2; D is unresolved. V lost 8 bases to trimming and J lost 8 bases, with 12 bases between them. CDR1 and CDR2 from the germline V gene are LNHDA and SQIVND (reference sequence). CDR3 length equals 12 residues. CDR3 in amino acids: CASSKLQGELFF. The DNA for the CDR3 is TGTGCCAGTTCCAAACTTCAGGGGGAGCTGTTTTTT.

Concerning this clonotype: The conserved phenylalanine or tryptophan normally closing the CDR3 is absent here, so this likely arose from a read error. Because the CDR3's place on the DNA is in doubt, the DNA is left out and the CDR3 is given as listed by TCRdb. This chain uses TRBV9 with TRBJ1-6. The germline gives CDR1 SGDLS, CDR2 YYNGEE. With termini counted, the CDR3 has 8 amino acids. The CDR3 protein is CASSLTHG.

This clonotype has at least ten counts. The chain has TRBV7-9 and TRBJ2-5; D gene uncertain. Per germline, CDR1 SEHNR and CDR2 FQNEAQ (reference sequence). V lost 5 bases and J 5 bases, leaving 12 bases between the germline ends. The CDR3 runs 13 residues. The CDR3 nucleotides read TGTGCCAGCAGCCTCAGGATGCGGGAGACCCAGTACTTC. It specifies CASSLRMRETQYF.